What follows are 5 T cell receptor beta chains derived from one specimen sequenced in a study of blood T cell repertoires in COVID-19. The data were produced by immunoSEQ multiplex PCR, yet TCRdb's version contains in-frame clones alone and is incomplete. The data contain about 230,000 clones, approximately 81% of them seen just once; the ten biggest clones take up around 1%. Sequencing was performed on peripheral blood. The origin of the receptors is a man in his forties with acute or convalescent COVID-19.

V and J are TRBV11-2 and TRBJ2-5; maybe TRBD1 (5 bases). Germline V gene sequence: CDR1 SGHAT, CDR2 FQNNGV. The CDR3 runs 16 residues. Trimming left V 4 bases short and J 7 bases short, with 22 bases between. Here the CDR3 reads CASSSFIDGSQGTQYF. In nucleotides, the CDR3 is TGTGCCAGCAGCTCCTTTATAGACGGGTCCCAGGGGACCCAGTACTTC.

The chain uses TRBV6-1 and TRBJ1-5; D gene unclear. The CDR3 has 14 residues. The ends were cut back, 3 bases at V and 6 bases at J, with 12 bases in the middle. Germline V gene lookup returns CDR1 MNHNS and CDR2 SASEGT. CDR3 residues: CASSDGPNLQPQHF. In DNA form, the CDR3 reads TGTGCCAGCAGTGATGGCCCAAACCTTCAGCCCCAGCATTTT.

This clone was recorded only once. The genes are TRBV19 and TRBJ2-1, with 12 positions matching TRBD2. The CDR3 loop spans 16 amino acids. Germline values: CDR1 LNHDA, CDR2 SQIVND (reference sequence). V shed 5 bases, J shed 4 bases, and the junction held 6 bases outside the gene matches. The CDR3 here is CASSGASGGAYNEQFF. In nucleotides, the CDR3 is TGTGCCAGTAGTGGGGCTAGCGGGGGGGCGTACAATGAGCAGTTCTTC. Full variable domain (rest looked up from reference TRBV19 and TRBJ2-1): DGGITQSPKYLFRKEGQNVTLSCEQNLNHDAMYWYRQDPGQGLRLIYYSQIVNDFQKGDIAEGYSVSREKKESFPLTVTSAQKNPTAFYLCASSGASGGAYNEQFFGPGTRLTVL.

CDR3 amino acids: CAISDSLVDTQYF. Written as DNA, the CDR3 is TGTGCCATCAGTGATAGTCTGGTGGATACGCAGTATTTT. The chain links TRBV10-3 to TRBJ2-3; D remains ambiguous. There are 13 residues in the CDR3. Germline CDR1 reads ENHRY; CDR2 reads SYGVKD. The V gene lost 3 bases and the J gene lost 6 bases, with 10 bases spanning the gap.

V is TRBV5-1 and J is TRBJ2-1, with unresolved D. Germline lookup yields CDR1 SGHRS and CDR2 YFSETQ. The germline V and J ends were trimmed by 4 bases and 6 bases, with 14 bases remaining between them. The CDR3 loop spans 14 amino acids. The DNA of the CDR3 is TGCGCCAGCAGCCCTCGACTCCACTCCAATGAGCAGTTCTTC. Translation: CASSPRLHSNEQFF. Full variable domain (remainder filled in from reference TRBV5-1 and TRBJ2-1): KAGVTQTPRYLIKTRGQQVTLSCSPISGHRSVSWYQQTPGQGLQFLFEYFSETQRNKGNFPGRFSGRQFSNSRSEMNVSTLELGDSALYLCASSPRLHSNEQFFGPGTRLTVL.